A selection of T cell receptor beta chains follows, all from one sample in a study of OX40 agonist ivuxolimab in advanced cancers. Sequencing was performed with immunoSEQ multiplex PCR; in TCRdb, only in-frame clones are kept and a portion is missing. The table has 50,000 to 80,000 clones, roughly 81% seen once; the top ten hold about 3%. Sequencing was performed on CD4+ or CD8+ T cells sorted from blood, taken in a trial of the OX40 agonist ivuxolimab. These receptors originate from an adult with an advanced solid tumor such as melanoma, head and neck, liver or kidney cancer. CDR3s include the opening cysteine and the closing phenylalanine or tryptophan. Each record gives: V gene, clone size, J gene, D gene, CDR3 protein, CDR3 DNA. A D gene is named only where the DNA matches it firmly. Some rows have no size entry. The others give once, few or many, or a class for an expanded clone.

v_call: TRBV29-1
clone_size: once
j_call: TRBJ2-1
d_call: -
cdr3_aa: CSVEGGEGTYNEQFF
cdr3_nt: TGCAGCGTTGAGGGCGGGGAAGGGACCTACAATGAGCAGTTCTTC

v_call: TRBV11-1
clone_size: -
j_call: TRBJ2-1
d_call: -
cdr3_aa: CASSGGESSYNEQFF
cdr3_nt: TGTGCCAGCAGTGGTGGGGAAAGCTCCTACAATGAGCAGTTCTTC

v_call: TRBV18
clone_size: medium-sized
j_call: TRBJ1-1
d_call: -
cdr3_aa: CASSPGVGGTEAFF
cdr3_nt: TGTGCCAGCTCACCGGGAGTCGGGGGCACTGAAGCTTTCTTT

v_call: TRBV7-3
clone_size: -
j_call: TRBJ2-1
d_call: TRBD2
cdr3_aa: CASSPAGTRYNEQFF
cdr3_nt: TGTGCCAGCAGCCCGGCCGGGACTAGGTACAATGAGCAGTTCTTC

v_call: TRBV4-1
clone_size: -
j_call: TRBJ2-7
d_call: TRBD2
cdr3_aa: CASSRHSAGGSSYEQYF
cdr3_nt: TGCGCCAGCAGCCGCCACTCAGCGGGAGGGAGCTCCTACGAGCAGTACTTC

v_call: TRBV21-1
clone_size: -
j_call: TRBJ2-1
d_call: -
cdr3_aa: CASSNGGYWTRRPYNEQFF
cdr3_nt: TGTGCCAGCAGCAATGGGGGCTACTGGACACGTCGACCTTACAATGAGCAGTTCTTC

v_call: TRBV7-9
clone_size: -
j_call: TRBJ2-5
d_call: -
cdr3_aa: CASSSFGQAQETQYF
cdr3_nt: TGTGCCAGCAGCTCATTTGGGCAGGCACAAGAGACCCAGTACTTC

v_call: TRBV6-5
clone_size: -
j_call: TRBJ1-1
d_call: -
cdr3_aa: CASSSRHTEAFF
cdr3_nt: TGTGCCAGCAGTTCGAGACACACTGAAGCTTTCTTT

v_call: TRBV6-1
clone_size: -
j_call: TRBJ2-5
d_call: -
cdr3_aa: CAGQTGRVETQYF
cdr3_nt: TGTGCCGGCCAGACAGGACGAGTAGAGACCCAGTACTTC

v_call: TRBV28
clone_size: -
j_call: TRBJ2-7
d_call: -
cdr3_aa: CASSTPTSAVLPGEQYF
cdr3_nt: TGTGCCAGCAGTACCCCCACCTCCGCGGTACTCCCAGGCGAGCAGTACTTC

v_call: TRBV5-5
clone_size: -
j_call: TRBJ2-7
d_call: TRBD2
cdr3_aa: CASSRGLADDEQYF
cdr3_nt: TGTGCCAGCAGCAGGGGACTAGCGGACGACGAGCAGTACTTC

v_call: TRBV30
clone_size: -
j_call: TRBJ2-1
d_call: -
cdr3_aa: CAWRTSERSYNEQFF
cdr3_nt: TGTGCCTGGAGGACGTCCGAGAGGTCCTACAATGAGCAGTTCTTC

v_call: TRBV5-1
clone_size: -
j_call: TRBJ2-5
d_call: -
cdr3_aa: CASSPVRQETQYF
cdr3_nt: TGCGCCAGCAGCCCCGTACGGCAAGAGACCCAGTACTTC

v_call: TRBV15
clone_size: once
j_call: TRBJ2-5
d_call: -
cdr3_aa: CATSSDTRYQETQYF
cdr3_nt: TGTGCCACCAGCAGTGACACAAGATACCAAGAGACCCAGTACTTC

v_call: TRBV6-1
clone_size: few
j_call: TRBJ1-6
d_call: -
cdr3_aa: CASRGRRTNNSPLHF
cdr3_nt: TGTGCCAGCAGGGGAAGACGGACAAATAATTCACCCCTCCACTTT

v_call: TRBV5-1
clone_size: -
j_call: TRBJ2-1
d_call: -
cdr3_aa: CASSLDHNHYNEQFF
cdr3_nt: TGCGCCAGCAGCTTGGACCACAACCACTACAATGAGCAGTTCTTC

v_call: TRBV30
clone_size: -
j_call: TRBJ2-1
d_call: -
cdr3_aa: CAWSVQDSRMKGNEQFF
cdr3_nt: TGTGCCTGGAGTGTACAAGACAGCCGCATGAAGGGGAATGAGCAGTTCTTC

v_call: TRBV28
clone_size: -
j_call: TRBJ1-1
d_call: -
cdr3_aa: CASSYRLLRGTEAFF
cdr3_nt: TGTGCCAGCAGTTATCGACTGCTCCGGGGCACTGAAGCTTTCTTT

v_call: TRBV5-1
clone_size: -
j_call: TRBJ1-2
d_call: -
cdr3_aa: CASSWAGGSYYGYTF
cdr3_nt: TGCGCCAGCAGCTGGGCCGGGGGATCTTACTATGGCTACACCTTC

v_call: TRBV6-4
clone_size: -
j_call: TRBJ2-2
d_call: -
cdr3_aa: CASSPNSLTGELFF
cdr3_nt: TGTGCCAGCAGTCCAAACTCGCTTACCGGGGAGCTGTTTTTT